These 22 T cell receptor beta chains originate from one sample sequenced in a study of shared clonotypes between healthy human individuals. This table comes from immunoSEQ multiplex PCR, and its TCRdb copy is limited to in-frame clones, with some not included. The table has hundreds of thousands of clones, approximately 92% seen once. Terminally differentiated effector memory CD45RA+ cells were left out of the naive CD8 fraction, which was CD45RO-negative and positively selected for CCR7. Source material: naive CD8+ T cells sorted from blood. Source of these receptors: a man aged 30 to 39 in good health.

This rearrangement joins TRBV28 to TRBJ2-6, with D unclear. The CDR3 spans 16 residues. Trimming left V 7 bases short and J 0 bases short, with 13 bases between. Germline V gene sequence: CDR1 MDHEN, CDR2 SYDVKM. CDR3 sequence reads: CASTRAGVSGANVLTF. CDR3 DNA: TGTGCCAGCACCCGGGCTGGGGTCTCTGGGGCCAACGTCCTGACTTTC.

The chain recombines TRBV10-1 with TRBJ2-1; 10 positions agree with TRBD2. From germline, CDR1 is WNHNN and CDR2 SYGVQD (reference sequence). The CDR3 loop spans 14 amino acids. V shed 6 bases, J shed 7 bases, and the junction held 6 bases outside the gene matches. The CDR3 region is CASSSSGSLNEQFF. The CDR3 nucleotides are TGCGCCAGCAGCTCTAGCGGGAGTTTGAATGAGCAGTTCTTC.

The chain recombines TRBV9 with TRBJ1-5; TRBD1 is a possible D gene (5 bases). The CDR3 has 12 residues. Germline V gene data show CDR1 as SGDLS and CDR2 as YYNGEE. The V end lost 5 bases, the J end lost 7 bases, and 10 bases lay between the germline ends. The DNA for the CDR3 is TGTGCCAGCAGTGACGGACAACAGCCCCAGCATTTT. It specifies CASSDGQQPQHF. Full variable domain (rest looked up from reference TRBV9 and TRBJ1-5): DSGVTQTPKHLITATGQRVTLRCSPRSGDLSVYWYQQSLDQGLQFLIQYYNGEERAKGNILERFSAQQFPDLHSELNLSSLELGDSALYFCASSDGQQPQHFGDGTRLSIL.

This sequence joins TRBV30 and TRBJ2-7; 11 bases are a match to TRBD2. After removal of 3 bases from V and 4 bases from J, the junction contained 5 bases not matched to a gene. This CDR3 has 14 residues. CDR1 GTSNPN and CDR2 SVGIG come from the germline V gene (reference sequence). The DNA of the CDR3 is TGTGCCTGGAGGCCCGGGACTAGCGGATACGAGCAGTACTTC. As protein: CAWRPGTSGYEQYF.

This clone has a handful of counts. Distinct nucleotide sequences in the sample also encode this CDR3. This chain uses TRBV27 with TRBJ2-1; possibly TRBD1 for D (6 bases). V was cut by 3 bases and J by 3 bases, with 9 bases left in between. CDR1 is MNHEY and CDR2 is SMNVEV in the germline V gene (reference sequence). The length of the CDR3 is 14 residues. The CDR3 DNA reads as TGTGCCAGCAGTTTCGGGACATACTACAATGAGCAGTTCTTC. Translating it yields CASSFGTYYNEQFF.

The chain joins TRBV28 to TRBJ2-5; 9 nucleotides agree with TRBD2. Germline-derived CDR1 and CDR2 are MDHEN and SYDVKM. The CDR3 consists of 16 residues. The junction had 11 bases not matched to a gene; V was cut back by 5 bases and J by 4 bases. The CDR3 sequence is CASSPGLAGRGETQYF. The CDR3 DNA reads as TGTGCCAGCAGTCCGGGGCTAGCGGGACGGGGAGAGACCCAGTACTTC. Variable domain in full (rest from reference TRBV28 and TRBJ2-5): DVKVTQSSRYLVKRTGEKVFLECVQDMDHENMFWYRQDPGLGLRLIYFSYDVKMKEKGDIPEGYSVSREKKERFSLILESASTNQTSMYLCASSPGLAGRGETQYFGPGTRLLVL.

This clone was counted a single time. CDR3 residues: CASSVRVLETQYF. The CDR3 coding sequence is TGTGCCAGCAGCGTCAGGGTTCTCGAGACCCAGTACTTC. This chain connects TRBV7-6 to TRBJ2-5, with D tentatively TRBD1 (5 bases). The germline V gene has CDR1 SGHVS and CDR2 FNYEAQ. The CDR3 runs 13 residues. Trimming stripped 5 bases from V and 5 bases from J, with 12 bases between.

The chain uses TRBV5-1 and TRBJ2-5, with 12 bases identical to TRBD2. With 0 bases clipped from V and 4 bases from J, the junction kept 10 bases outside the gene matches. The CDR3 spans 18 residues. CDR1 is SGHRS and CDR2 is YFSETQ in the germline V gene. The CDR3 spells CASSLGRTLAGGIETQYF. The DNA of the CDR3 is TGCGCCAGCAGCTTGGGGCGAACGCTAGCGGGAGGGATAGAGACCCAGTACTTC.

In nucleotides, the CDR3 is TGTGCCAGCAGCTACGGGACAGGGGCCTACGAGCAGTACTTC. Translating it yields CASSYGTGAYEQYF. The rearrangement uses TRBV5-4 and TRBJ2-7, with 10 bases fitting TRBD1. Germline V gene sequence: CDR1 SGHNT, CDR2 YYREEE (reference sequence). V gave up 3 bases and J gave up 2 bases; unmatched junction bases: 2. The CDR3 covers 14 residues.

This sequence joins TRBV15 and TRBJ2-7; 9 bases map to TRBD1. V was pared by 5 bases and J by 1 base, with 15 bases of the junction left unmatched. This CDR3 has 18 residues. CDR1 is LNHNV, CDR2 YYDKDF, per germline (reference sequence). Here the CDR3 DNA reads TGTGCCACCAGCTTCGCGCCGGGACAGGGTCCTTTTTCCTACGAGCAGTACTTC. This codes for CATSFAPGQGPFSYEQYF.

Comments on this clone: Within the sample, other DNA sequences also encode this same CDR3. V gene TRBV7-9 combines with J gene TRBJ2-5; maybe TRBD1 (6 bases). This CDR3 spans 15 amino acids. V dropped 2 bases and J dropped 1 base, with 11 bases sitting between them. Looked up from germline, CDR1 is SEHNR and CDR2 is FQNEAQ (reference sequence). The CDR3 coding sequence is TGTGCCAGCAGCTTACTTCAGGGGTCCCAAGAGACCCAGTACTTC. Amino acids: CASSLLQGSQETQYF.

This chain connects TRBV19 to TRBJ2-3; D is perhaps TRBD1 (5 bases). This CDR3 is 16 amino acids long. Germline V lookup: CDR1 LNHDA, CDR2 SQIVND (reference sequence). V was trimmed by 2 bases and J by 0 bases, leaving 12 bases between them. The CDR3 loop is CASSILRGLSTDTQYF. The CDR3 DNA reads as TGTGCCAGTAGTATACTTAGGGGTTTGAGCACAGATACGCAGTATTTT.

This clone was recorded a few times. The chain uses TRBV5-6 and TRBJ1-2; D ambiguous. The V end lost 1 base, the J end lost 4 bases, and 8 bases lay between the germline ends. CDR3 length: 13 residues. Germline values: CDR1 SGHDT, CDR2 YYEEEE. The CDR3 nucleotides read TGTGCCAGCAGCTTGCACGGTTTCTATGGCTACACCTTC. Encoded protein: CASSLHGFYGYTF.

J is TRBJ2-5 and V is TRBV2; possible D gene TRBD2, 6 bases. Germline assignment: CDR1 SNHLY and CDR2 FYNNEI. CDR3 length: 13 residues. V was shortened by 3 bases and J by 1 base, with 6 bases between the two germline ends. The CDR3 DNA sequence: TGTGCCAGCAGTGAGGAGGGCCAAGAGACCCAGTACTTC. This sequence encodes CASSEEGQETQYF. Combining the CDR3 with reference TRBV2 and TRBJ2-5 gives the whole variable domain EPEVTQTPSHQVTQMGQEVILRCVPISNHLYFYWYRQILGQKVEFLVSFYNNEISEKSEIFDDQFSVERPDGSNFTLKIRSTKLEDSAMYFCASSEEGQETQYFGPGTRLLVL.

The CDR3 DNA reads as TGCGCCAGCAGCTTGGTGGGGGCTAATTCCTACGAGCAGTACTTC. As protein: CASSLVGANSYEQYF. The chain joins TRBV5-1 to TRBJ2-7; TRBD1 is a possible D gene (6 bases). Germline V gene sequence: CDR1 SGHRS, CDR2 YFSETQ. This CDR3 spans 15 amino acids. Trimming shortened V by 0 bases and J by 1 base, and 11 bases separated the two germline ends.

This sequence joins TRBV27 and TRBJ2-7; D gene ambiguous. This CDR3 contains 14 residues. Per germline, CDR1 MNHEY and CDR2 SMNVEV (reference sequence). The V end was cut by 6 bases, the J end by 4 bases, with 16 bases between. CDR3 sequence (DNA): TGTGCCAGCAGCCCTATATTGCAGCAATACGAGCAGTACTTC. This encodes CASSPILQQYEQYF.

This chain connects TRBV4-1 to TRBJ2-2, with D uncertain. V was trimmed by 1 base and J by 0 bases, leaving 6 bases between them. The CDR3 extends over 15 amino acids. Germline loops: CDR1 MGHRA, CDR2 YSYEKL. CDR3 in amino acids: CASSQVAANTGELFF. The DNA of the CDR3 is TGCGCCAGCAGCCAAGTGGCGGCGAACACCGGGGAGCTGTTTTTT.

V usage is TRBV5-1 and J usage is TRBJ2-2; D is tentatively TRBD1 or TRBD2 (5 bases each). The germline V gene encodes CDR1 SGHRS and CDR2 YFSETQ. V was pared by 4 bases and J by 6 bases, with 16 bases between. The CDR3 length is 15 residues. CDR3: CASSKGDPTPGELFF. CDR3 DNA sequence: TGCGCCAGCAGCAAAGGGGACCCCACCCCCGGGGAGCTGTTTTTT.

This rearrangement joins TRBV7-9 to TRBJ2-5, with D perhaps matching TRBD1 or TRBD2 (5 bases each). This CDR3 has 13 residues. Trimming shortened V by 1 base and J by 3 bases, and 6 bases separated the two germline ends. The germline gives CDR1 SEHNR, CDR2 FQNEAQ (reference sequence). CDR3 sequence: CASSLGGKETQYF. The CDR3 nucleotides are TGTGCCAGCAGCTTAGGGGGGAAAGAGACCCAGTACTTC. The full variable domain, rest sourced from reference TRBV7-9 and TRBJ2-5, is DTGVSQNPRHKITKRGQNVTFRCDPISEHNRLYWYRQTLGQGPEFLTYFQNEAQLEKSRLLSDRFSAERPKGSFSTLEIQRTEQGDSAMYLCASSLGGKETQYFGPGTRLLVL.

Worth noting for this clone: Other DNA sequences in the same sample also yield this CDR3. The DNA for the CDR3 is TGTGCCAGCAGTTTAGGTCTTTACAATGAGCAGTTCTTC. Its protein is CASSLGLYNEQFF. J is TRBJ2-1 and V is TRBV27; D not certain. Germline CDR1 is MNHEY and CDR2 is SMNVEV (reference sequence). V was pared by 2 bases and J by 4 bases, with 6 bases between. This CDR3 comprises 13 residues.

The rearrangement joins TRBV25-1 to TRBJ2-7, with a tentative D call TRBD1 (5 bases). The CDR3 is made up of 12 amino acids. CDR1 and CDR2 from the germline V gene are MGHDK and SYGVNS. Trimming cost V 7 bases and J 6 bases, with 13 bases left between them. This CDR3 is CASTSPGREQYF. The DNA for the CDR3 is TGTGCCAGCACCTCCCCAGGGCGCGAGCAGTACTTC.

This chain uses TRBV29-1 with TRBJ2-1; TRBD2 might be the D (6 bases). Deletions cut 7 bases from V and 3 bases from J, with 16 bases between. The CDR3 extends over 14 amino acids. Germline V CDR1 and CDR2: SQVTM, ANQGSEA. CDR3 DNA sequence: TGCAGCGGCTGGGGACGGGGGAACTACAATGAGCAGTTCTTC. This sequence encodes CSGWGRGNYNEQFF.